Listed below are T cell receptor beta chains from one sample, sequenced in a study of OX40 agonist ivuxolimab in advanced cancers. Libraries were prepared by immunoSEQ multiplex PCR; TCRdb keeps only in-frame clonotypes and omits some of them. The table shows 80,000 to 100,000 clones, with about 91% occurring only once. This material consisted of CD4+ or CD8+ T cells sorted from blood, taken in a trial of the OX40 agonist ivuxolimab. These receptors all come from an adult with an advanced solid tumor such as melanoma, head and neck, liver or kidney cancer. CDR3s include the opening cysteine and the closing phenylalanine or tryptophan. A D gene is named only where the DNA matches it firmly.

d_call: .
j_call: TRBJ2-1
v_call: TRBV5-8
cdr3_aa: CASSRGLVSYNEQFF

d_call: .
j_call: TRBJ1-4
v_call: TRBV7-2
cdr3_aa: CASSLDPPTEKLFF

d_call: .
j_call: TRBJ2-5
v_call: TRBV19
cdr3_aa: CASRGGRETQYF

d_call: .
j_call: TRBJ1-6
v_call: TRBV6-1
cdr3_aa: CASYREGYNSPLHF

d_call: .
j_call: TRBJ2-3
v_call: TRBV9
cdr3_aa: CASSADLWEDTQYF

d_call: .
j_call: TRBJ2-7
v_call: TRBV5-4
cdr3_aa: CASSANDEQYF

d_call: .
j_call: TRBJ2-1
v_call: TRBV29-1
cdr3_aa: CSVPFSPVPEQFF

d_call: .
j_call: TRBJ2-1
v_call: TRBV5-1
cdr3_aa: CASSWVGDEQFF

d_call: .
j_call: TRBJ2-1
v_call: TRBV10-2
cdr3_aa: CASRGTPITDEQFF

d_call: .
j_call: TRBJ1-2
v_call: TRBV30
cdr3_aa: CAWSPTTKATF

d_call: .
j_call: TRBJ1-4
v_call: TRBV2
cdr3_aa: CASSGQDNEKLFF

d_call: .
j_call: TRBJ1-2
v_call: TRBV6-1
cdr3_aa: CASRPPQDSYGYTF

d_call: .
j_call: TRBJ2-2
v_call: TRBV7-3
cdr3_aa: CASSLFSGGTGELFF

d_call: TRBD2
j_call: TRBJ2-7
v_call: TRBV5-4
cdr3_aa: CASSLERGGYEQYF

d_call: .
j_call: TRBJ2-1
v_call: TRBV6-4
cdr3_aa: CASSAALAGEQFF

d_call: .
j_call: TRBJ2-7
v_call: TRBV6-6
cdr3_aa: CASRTSGTGAAQYF

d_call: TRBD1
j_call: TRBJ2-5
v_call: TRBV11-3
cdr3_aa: CASSLMFAGTGLYQETQYF

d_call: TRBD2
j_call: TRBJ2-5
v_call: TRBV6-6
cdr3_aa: CASSSGLTQETQYF

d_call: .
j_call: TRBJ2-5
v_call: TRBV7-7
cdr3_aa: CASSPEGGETQYF

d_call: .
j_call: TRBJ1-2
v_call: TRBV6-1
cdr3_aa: CASRPPGESYGYTF

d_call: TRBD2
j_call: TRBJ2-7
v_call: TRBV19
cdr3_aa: CASRKTSGVYEQYF

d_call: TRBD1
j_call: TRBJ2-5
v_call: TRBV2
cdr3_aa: CASSGSTGGRETQYF

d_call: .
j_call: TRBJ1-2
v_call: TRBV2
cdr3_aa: CASSPGTGYGYTF

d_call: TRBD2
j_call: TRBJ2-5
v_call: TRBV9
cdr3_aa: CASSGGTSGLQETQYF

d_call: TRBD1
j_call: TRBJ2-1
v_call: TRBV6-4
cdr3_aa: CASSAAGTVEQFF

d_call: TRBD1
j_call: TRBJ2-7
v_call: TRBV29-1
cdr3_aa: CSVGDRGEQYF

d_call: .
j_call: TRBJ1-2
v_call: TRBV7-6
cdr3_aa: CASSLGSRAVSRNYGYTF

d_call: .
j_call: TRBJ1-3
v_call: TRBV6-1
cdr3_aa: CASSVGARGNTIYF

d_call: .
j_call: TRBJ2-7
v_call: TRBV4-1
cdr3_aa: CASSQAGGTYEQYF